Shown below are 5 T cell receptor beta chains from a single sample sequenced in a study of memory CD4+ T cells and cytomegalovirus serostatus. The sort gate was single viable CD3+CD4+CD8-CD45RO+ cells for memory CD4+ T cells. The data were produced by immunoSEQ multiplex PCR, yet TCRdb's version contains in-frame clones alone and is incomplete. The sample comprises some 80,000 clones, approximately 80% of which are singletons, and around 0.78% rests with the top ten. The sample comprised memory CD4+ T cells from blood. All receptors derive from an adult in good health and CMV-seronegative.

V usage is TRBV5-4 and J usage is TRBJ2-2, with a weak D call TRBD1 (6 bases). This CDR3 is built from 15 residues. The ends were cut back, 0 bases at V and 7 bases at J, with 13 bases in the middle. CDR1 is SGHNT and CDR2 is YYREEE in the germline V gene (reference sequence). This CDR3 is CASSLAPGDGGELFF. The DNA of the CDR3 is TGTGCCAGCAGCTTGGCCCCAGGGGACGGCGGGGAGCTGTTTTTT.

A single count supports this clone. The chain links TRBV2 to TRBJ2-6; D ambiguous. Deletions cut 7 bases from V and 3 bases from J, with 4 bases between. The CDR3 has 12 residues. Germline V gene sequence: CDR1 SNHLY, CDR2 FYNNEI. The CDR3 sequence is CASTVGANVLTF. The DNA for the CDR3 is TGTGCCAGCACAGTTGGGGCCAACGTCCTGACTTTC.

The CDR3 sequence: CASSPGQHGYEQYF. The CDR3 DNA follows: TGTGCCAGCTCACCAGGACAGCACGGCTACGAGCAGTACTTC. The chain is built from TRBV18 and TRBJ2-7; possible D gene TRBD1, 6 bases. This CDR3 contains 14 residues. The V gene lost 2 bases and the J gene lost 3 bases, with 11 bases spanning the gap. Germline V gene data show CDR1 as KGHSH and CDR2 as LQKENI.

The V gene is TRBV5-5, the J gene TRBJ2-1, with D possibly being TRBD1 or TRBD2 (5 bases each). The V end lost 0 bases, the J end lost 1 base, and 8 bases lay between the germline ends. The CDR3 has 15 residues. Germline assignment: CDR1 SGHKS and CDR2 YYEKEE (reference sequence). CDR3 sequence reads: CASSLEGESYNEQFF. Here the CDR3 DNA reads TGTGCCAGCAGCTTGGAAGGGGAGTCCTACAATGAGCAGTTCTTC.

This sequence joins TRBV4-1 and TRBJ2-5; D call uncertain. Trimming removed 1 base at V and 5 bases at J, with 17 bases between. CDR3 length: 16 amino acids. Germline assignment: CDR1 MGHRA and CDR2 YSYEKL. This chain's CDR3 is CASSQALFGRWETQYF. The CDR3 region has the DNA TGCGCCAGCAGCCAAGCACTGTTCGGGCGTTGGGAGACCCAGTACTTC.